The 20 T cell receptor beta chains in this list originate from one sample, sequenced in a study of T cells in Graves' hyperthyroidism and ophthalmopathy. Amplification targeted TCR beta CDR3 regions from RNA transcripts. HTBI primers drove first-round RT-PCR of the TCR CDR3. MiXCR, applied by TCRdb to the multiplex PCR reads, yields one record per CDR3 protein. This table holds a few hundred thousand distinct CDR3 sequences, 15% to 20% found once. Sequenced: blood. Every receptor here comes from a woman aged 35 to 49 with Graves' ophthalmopathy.

This clonotype has just a few counts. This chain joins TRBV6-1 and TRBJ1-4, with unresolved D. V lost 10 bases and J 0 bases, leaving 12 bases between the germline ends. CDR3 length: 14 residues. Germline V gene lookup returns CDR1 MNHNS and CDR2 SASEGT. The DNA of the CDR3 is TGTGCCACTAGAGGAGTTGCAACTAATGAAAAACTGTTTTTT. It is translated as CATRGVATNEKLFF.

This clonotype was seen repeatedly, ten times or more. The chain uses TRBV6-1 and TRBJ1-1; D gene ambiguous. Per germline, CDR1 MNHNS and CDR2 SASEGT. V dropped 5 bases and J dropped 3 bases, with 16 bases sitting between them. The CDR3 spans 15 residues. Here the CDR3 DNA reads TGTGCCAGCAGTTATTTCATGCCTGGGTACACTGAAGCTTTCTTT. This gives the protein CASSYFMPGYTEAFF.

This chain uses TRBV20-1 with TRBJ2-3; 7 bases map to TRBD1. CDR3 length equals 13 residues. Germline loops: CDR1 DFQATT, CDR2 SNEGSKA (reference sequence). V shed 6 bases and J 9 bases; nucleotides not matched to a gene: 12. CDR3 amino acids: CSAAGTEYRTQYF. The DNA of the CDR3 is TGCAGTGCCGCCGGGACAGAGTATCGGACGCAGTATTTT.

This clonotype was seen just once. This rearrangement joins TRBV9 to TRBJ2-6, with D unclear. The CDR3 runs 15 residues. Germline lookup yields CDR1 SGDLS and CDR2 YYNGEE. V lost 0 bases and J lost 2, with 6 bases in between. This CDR3 reads CASSVEGTGANVLTF. CDR3 sequence (DNA): TGTGCCAGCAGCGTAGAGGGAACTGGGGCCAACGTCCTGACTTTC.

Notes on this clonotype: Since a much larger clone is just one base distant, this may be a read error. V usage is TRBV20-1 and J usage is TRBJ1-6; 9 bases are a match to TRBD1. V lost 6 bases and J lost 9; bases outside the gene matches: 9. The germline V gene has CDR1 DFQATT and CDR2 SNEGSKA (reference sequence). The CDR3 has 14 amino acids. CDR3 DNA: TGCAGTGCGCGGGACAGGGCGGGTACTTCACCCCTCCACTTT. This sequence encodes CSARDRAGTSPLHF.

V gene TRBV4-1 combines with J gene TRBJ2-7, with D hard to call. Germline V gene lookup returns CDR1 MGHRA and CDR2 YSYEKL. The CDR3 totals 14 residues. V was clipped by 0 bases and J by 6 bases, with 12 bases between them. The CDR3 region is CASSQDLATAEQYF. DNA for the CDR3: TGCGCCAGCAGCCAAGATCTCGCCACGGCCGAGCAGTACTTC.

This clonotype was seen at least ten times. V gene TRBV20-1 combines with J gene TRBJ2-3, with D perhaps matching TRBD1 or TRBD2 (7 bases each). CDR1 is DFQATT and CDR2 is SNEGSKA in the germline V gene (reference sequence). Trimming cost V 5 bases and J 8 bases, with 17 bases left between them. The CDR3 loop spans 13 amino acids. DNA for the CDR3: TGCAGTGCTTACTTGGGACAGCGGGGTACGCAGTATTTT. Protein product: CSAYLGQRGTQYF.

This clonotype has only a few counts. A much larger clone is a single base away; this may be a read error. V is TRBV11-2 and J is TRBJ1-1; tentative D call: TRBD1 (5 bases). The germline CDR1 and CDR2 sequences are SGHAT and FQNNGV. The CDR3 totals 18 residues. The germline V and J ends were trimmed by 1 base and 4 bases, with 22 bases remaining between them. The CDR3 sequence: CASSLVSPRATWSTEAFF. The CDR3 region has the DNA TGTGCCAGCAGCTTAGTGAGCCCCAGGGCTACGTGGAGCACTGAAGCTTTCTTT.

This clonotype was recorded once. The chain combines TRBV6-2 or TRBV6-3 with TRBJ2-5; perhaps TRBD2 as D (6 bases). Per germline, CDR1 MNHEY and CDR2 SVGEGT. CDR3 length: 13 amino acids. V lost 5 bases to trimming and J lost 5 bases, with 12 bases between them. DNA for the CDR3: TGTGCCAGCAGTGGGGGGATACGCGAGACCCAGTACTTC. Translated, it gives CASSGGIRETQYF.

The CDR3: CASRDTGLTTDTQYF. CDR3 sequence (DNA): TGTGCCAGCAGAGACACGGGACTAACAACAGATACGCAGTATTTT. The chain is built from TRBV6-1 and TRBJ2-3; 7 bases fit TRBD2. V lost 6 bases to trimming and J lost 3 bases; unmatched junction nucleotides: 9. CDR1 MNHNS and CDR2 SASEGT come from the germline V gene. This CDR3 has 15 residues.

This clonotype was recorded many times. The rearrangement links TRBV2 to TRBJ2-7; TRBD2 matches at 11 bases. The germline V gene has CDR1 SNHLY and CDR2 FYNNEI. The CDR3 is 16 amino acids. V lost 6 bases to trimming and J lost 1 base; unmatched junction nucleotides: 8. The CDR3, as DNA: TGTGCCAGCAGCGGAACCGGGACTAGCGGATCCTACGAGCAGTACTTC. As protein: CASSGTGTSGSYEQYF.

This clonotype was seen repeatedly, ten times or more. The chain employs TRBV7-9 and TRBJ2-3; D possibly uses TRBD1 or TRBD2 (5 bases each). CDR3 size: 13 residues. Germline V gene data show CDR1 as SEHNR and CDR2 as FQNEAQ (reference sequence). The ends were cut back, 4 bases at V and 4 bases at J, with 9 bases in the middle. The CDR3: CASSSRGPDTQYF. The DNA of the CDR3 is TGTGCCAGCAGCTCGAGGGGCCCAGATACGCAGTATTTT.

This clonotype was seen more than once but under ten times. The chain links TRBV7-2 to TRBJ2-3, with a possible D match to TRBD2 (5 bases). The CDR3 contains 14 residues. Trimming removed 6 bases at V and 6 bases at J, with 16 bases between. Per germline, CDR1 SGHTA and CDR2 FQGNSA. The CDR3 loop reads CASRRSLASDTQYF. The CDR3 DNA reads TGTGCCAGCAGGAGGAGTCTAGCATCGGATACGCAGTATTTT.

This clonotype has more than one count but fewer than ten. The CDR3 protein is CASSLAPGPLDTQYF. The CDR3 nucleotides are TGCGCCAGCAGCTTGGCCCCAGGGCCCCTAGATACGCAGTATTTT. The chain uses TRBV5-1 and TRBJ2-3; TRBD1 might be the D (5 bases). Trimming took off 0 bases at V and 5 bases at J, with 13 bases between the two ends. The CDR3 runs 15 residues. CDR1 is SGHRS and CDR2 is YFSETQ in the germline V gene.

This clonotype has at least ten counts. The genes are TRBV3-1 and TRBJ1-1; 10 bases agree with TRBD1. Trimming removed 4 bases from V and 5 bases from J; junction bases left unmatched: 10. Germline lookup yields CDR1 LGHDT and CDR2 YNNKEL (reference sequence). This CDR3 comprises 16 residues. CDR3 sequence reads: CASSPKWTGGLTEAFF. The CDR3 DNA is TGTGCCAGCAGCCCCAAATGGACAGGGGGACTTACTGAAGCTTTCTTT.

This clonotype has just a few counts. The chain employs TRBV20-1 and TRBJ2-6; D is perhaps TRBD1 (6 bases). From germline, CDR1 is DFQATT and CDR2 SNEGSKA (reference sequence). V lost 0 bases and J 4 bases, leaving 10 bases between the germline ends. This CDR3 region has 15 residues. This CDR3 is CSARDTGSGANVLTF. Written as DNA, the CDR3 is TGCAGTGCTAGAGATACAGGGTCCGGGGCCAACGTCCTGACTTTC.

This clonotype was seen repeatedly, ten times or more. V is TRBV20-1 and J is TRBJ2-2; 10 bases are shared with TRBD1. CDR1 is DFQATT and CDR2 is SNEGSKA in the germline V gene (reference sequence). The CDR3 totals 16 residues. V dropped 0 bases and J dropped 7; count of bases not matched to a gene: 8. The CDR3 DNA reads as TGCAGTGCTAGAGAACAGGACAGGGGGAATAACGGGGAGCTGTTTTTT. Protein sequence: CSAREQDRGNNGELFF.

This clonotype has ten or more counts. The J gene is TRBJ2-7, the V gene TRBV11-2, with TRBD1 identical over 9 bases. J was trimmed by 2 bases and V by 2 bases; bases with no gene match: 4. CDR1 is SGHAT, CDR2 FQNNGV, per germline. The CDR3 is 15 residues long. The CDR3 nucleotides are TGTGCCAGCAGCTTAAAGCGGGACAGGGCCTACGAGCAGTACTTC. It specifies CASSLKRDRAYEQYF.

Remarks on this clonotype: A much larger clonotype is one base distant, so this may be a read error. The chain employs TRBV28 and TRBJ2-2; D gene unclear. CDR1 and CDR2 from the germline V gene are MDHEN and SYDVKM. The CDR3 length is 12 residues. V was shortened by 8 bases and J by 5 bases, with 9 bases between the two germline ends. The CDR3 sequence is CASQYWTGELFF. For the CDR3, the DNA is TGTGCCAGCCAGTATTGGACCGGGGAGCTGTTTTTT.

This clonotype was seen a few times. A clone one base away is much larger, so this may be a read error. The chain recombines TRBV20-1 with TRBJ1-1; 11 bases fit TRBD1. The CDR3 extends over 15 amino acids. Germline CDR1 DFQATT, CDR2 SNEGSKA (reference sequence). The trim removed 5 bases at V and 7 bases at J, leaving 12 bases unmatched. DNA for the CDR3: TGCAGTGCTCCGAGGACAGGGGGCGAGAGAATTGAAGCTTTCTTT. This gives the protein CSAPRTGGERIEAFF.